Shown below are 25 T cell receptor beta chains from a single sample sequenced in a study of blood T cell repertoires in COVID-19. TCRdb keeps only in-frame clones here, not all; method: immunoSEQ multiplex PCR. The table lists around 260,000 clones, 75% to 95% of them singletons. The specimen sequenced was peripheral blood. These receptors originate from a person under 35 with COVID-19, enrolled during active disease.

This clone has a single count. The chain employs TRBV28 and TRBJ2-3; TRBD2 aligns across 8 bases. The germline CDR1 and CDR2 sequences are MDHEN and SYDVKM. The CDR3 totals 16 residues. The trim removed 4 bases at V and 0 bases at J, leaving 6 bases unmatched. This CDR3 reads CASSYLAGLSTDTQYF. CDR3 nucleotide sequence: TGTGCCAGCAGTTACCTAGCGGGTCTTAGCACAGATACGCAGTATTTT.

The chain recombines TRBV2 with TRBJ2-1; D gene uncertain. Trimming pared 4 bases from V and 10 bases from J, leaving 17 bases between. Per germline, CDR1 SNHLY and CDR2 FYNNEI. The CDR3 extends over 14 amino acids. The CDR3, as DNA: TGTGCCAGCAGTGGCCAGCGCACCCTGAGCGAGCAGTTCTTC. Its translation is CASSGQRTLSEQFF.

The chain is built from TRBV19 and TRBJ1-1; a weak D match, TRBD1 (5 bases). Germline loops: CDR1 LNHDA, CDR2 SQIVND (reference sequence). The CDR3 sequence is 14 residues long. Deletions cut 8 bases from V and 0 bases from J, with 13 bases between. CDR3 DNA: TGTGCCAGTGGCACAGGTTCCATGAACACTGAAGCTTTCTTT. Translation gives CASGTGSMNTEAFF. The variable domain in full, with the rest retrieved from reference TRBV19 and TRBJ1-1, is DGGITQSPKYLFRKEGQNVTLSCEQNLNHDAMYWYRQDPGQGLRLIYYSQIVNDFQKGDIAEGYSVSREKKESFPLTVTSAQKNPTAFYLCASGTGSMNTEAFFGQGTRLTVV.

This clone showed up just once. The DNA of the CDR3 is TGTGCCTCCTACGGGACTAGCGGTTTAAGAAGAGAGACCCAGTACTTC. Protein product: CASYGTSGLRRETQYF. The chain combines TRBV28 with TRBJ2-5, with 11 bases fitting TRBD2. J was trimmed by 4 bases and V by 11 bases; bases with no gene match: 15. Germline values: CDR1 MDHEN, CDR2 SYDVKM. The length of the CDR3 is 16 residues.

V usage is TRBV27 and J usage is TRBJ2-7; D perhaps matches TRBD1 (6 bases). Germline values: CDR1 MNHEY, CDR2 SMNVEV (reference sequence). The CDR3 sequence is 13 residues long. The V and J ends lost 0 bases and 5 bases respectively, with 8 bases between them. Written as DNA, the CDR3 is TGTGCCAGCAGTTTATCAGCAGGGGACGAGCAGTACTTC. Translation: CASSLSAGDEQYF.

The J gene is TRBJ2-7, the V gene TRBV15; the match to TRBD2 covers 9 bases. Trimming took 5 bases from V and 11 from J; bases not matched to a gene: 22. This CDR3 spans 17 amino acids. From germline, CDR1 is LNHNV and CDR2 YYDKDF (reference sequence). CDR3 in amino acids: CATSRSLPGLAEIGKYF. The CDR3, as DNA: TGTGCCACCAGCCGAAGCCTACCGGGACTAGCCGAAATAGGTAAGTACTTC.

The V call is TRBV2, the J call TRBJ1-1; 7 bases map to TRBD1. This CDR3 has 16 amino acids. Germline V lookup: CDR1 SNHLY, CDR2 FYNNEI. Trimming cost V 2 bases and J 3 bases; bases outside gene matches: 9. CDR3 in amino acids: CASSERGQNLHTEAFF. In nucleotides, the CDR3 is TGTGCCAGCAGTGAACGGGGACAGAACCTCCACACTGAAGCTTTCTTT.

J is TRBJ1-2 and V is TRBV6-6; 9 nucleotides align to TRBD1. This CDR3 contains 15 residues. Trimming cost V 5 bases and J 4 bases; bases outside gene matches: 8. Germline V gene lookup returns CDR1 MNHNY and CDR2 SVGAGI (reference sequence). The CDR3 protein is CASSKRQGDLYGYTF. CDR3 nucleotides: TGTGCCAGCAGTAAACGACAGGGGGATCTCTATGGCTACACCTTC.

This clone was found once. The V call is TRBV28, the J call TRBJ2-4, with TRBD1 matching 9 bases. V lost 9 bases to trimming and J lost 1 base; unmatched junction nucleotides: 4. The V gene's germline CDR1 is MDHEN and CDR2 SYDVKM. The CDR3 runs 14 residues. The CDR3 DNA follows: TGTGCCAGGGACAGGGGAAGGGCCAAAAACATTCAGTACTTC. Translating it yields CARDRGRAKNIQYF.

The rearrangement uses TRBV24-1 and TRBJ2-1; 9 positions match TRBD1. Trimming took 4 bases from V and 10 from J; bases not matched to a gene: 13. Germline loops: CDR1 KGHDR, CDR2 SFDVKD. The CDR3 has 16 amino acids. The CDR3 nucleotides read TGTGCCACCAGTGAGACCGGGACAGGGACTGGAAGGGAGCAGTTCTTC. As protein: CATSETGTGTGREQFF.

CDR3: CASSSSTTDPKTLEEKLFF. CDR3 DNA sequence: TGTGCCAGCTCATCAAGCACGACAGACCCAAAAACGTTGGAGGAAAAACTGTTTTTT. This sequence joins TRBV18 and TRBJ1-4; D might be TRBD1 (5 bases). This CDR3 contains 19 residues. V lost 5 bases, J lost 8 bases, and 30 bases lay in between. Germline V gene data show CDR1 as KGHSH and CDR2 as LQKENI.

The CDR3 sequence: CASRQASSYNSPLHF. The CDR3 DNA reads TGTGCCAGCAGGCAGGCCAGCTCCTATAATTCACCCCTCCACTTT. The V gene is TRBV2, the J gene TRBJ1-6; D is ambiguous. Between the trimmed V and J ends, which lost 6 bases and 0 bases, there was a span of 9 bases. The CDR3 length is 15 residues. Per the germline V gene, CDR1 is SNHLY and CDR2 is FYNNEI. The full variable domain, its missing parts supplied by reference TRBV2 and TRBJ1-6, is EPEVTQTPSHQVTQMGQEVILRCVPISNHLYFYWYRQILGQKVEFLVSFYNNEISEKSEIFDDQFSVERPDGSNFTLKIRSTKLEDSAMYFCASRQASSYNSPLHFGNGTRLTVT.

This sequence joins TRBV14 and TRBJ1-6; D unresolved. The V gene lost 4 bases and the J gene lost 7 bases, with 8 bases spanning the gap. The germline gives CDR1 SGHDN, CDR2 FVKESK. The CDR3 contains 13 residues. The CDR3 coding sequence is TGTGCCAGCAGCCCCCTTATGAATTCACCCCTCCACTTT. Translation gives CASSPLMNSPLHF.

This chain links TRBV12-1 with TRBJ2-1; the listed D gene, TRBD2, was not tested against the DNA. TRBV12-1 is marked as a pseudogene. The CDR3 is made up of 17 amino acids. The CDR3 region has the DNA TGTGCCAGCAGCTTTGAGGCCAGCGCCAAATCCTACAATGAGCAGTTCTTC. Translating it yields CASSFEASAKSYNEQFF.

The chain combines TRBV10-3 with TRBJ1-2, with 7 bases matching TRBD1. This CDR3 has 14 residues. Germline CDR1 is ENHRY and CDR2 is SYGVKD. J lost 0 bases, V lost 6 bases, and 4 bases had no gene match. CDR3 nucleotides: TGTGCCATCAGGGGACAGTTACCTAACTATGGCTACACCTTC. The encoded protein is CAIRGQLPNYGYTF.

This chain joins TRBV28 and TRBJ1-5; TRBD1 agrees at 7 bases. The length of the CDR3 is 15 residues. The trim removed 3 bases at V and 3 bases at J, leaving 5 bases unmatched. Per the germline V gene, CDR1 is MDHEN and CDR2 is SYDVKM. CDR3 DNA sequence: TGTGCCAGCAGTTTCCCGACAGGGACCAATCAGCCCCAGCATTTT. It codes for CASSFPTGTNQPQHF.

The chain is built from TRBV29-1 and TRBJ2-1; TRBD2 agrees at 7 bases. The CDR3 contains 14 residues. V was pared by 3 bases and J by 8 bases, with 10 bases of the junction left unmatched. CDR1 and CDR2 (germline): SQVTM, ANQGSEA. This chain's CDR3 is CSVDPRGLADEQFF. For the CDR3, the DNA is TGCAGCGTTGACCCTCGCGGCCTAGCGGATGAGCAGTTCTTC.

V gene TRBV28 combines with J gene TRBJ1-2; weak D call: TRBD1 (5 bases). Trimming cost V 7 bases and J 8 bases, with 17 bases left between them. The CDR3 runs 13 residues. CDR1 is MDHEN, CDR2 SYDVKM, per germline. This CDR3 reads CASIGMGGKGYTF. The CDR3 coding sequence is TGTGCCAGCATCGGGATGGGGGGGAAAGGCTACACCTTC.

The DNA of the CDR3 is TGTGCTAGTGGTTTGCAAGGAGGGTTGGAGCCCCAGCATTTT. Its protein is CASGLQGGLEPQHF. The rearrangement uses TRBV12-5 and TRBJ1-5; D is unclear. Trimming stripped 2 bases from V and 8 bases from J, with 13 bases between. From germline, CDR1 is LGHNT and CDR2 FRNRAP. CDR3 length equals 14 residues.

CDR3 region: CASSYSRSGVTDTQYF. The CDR3, as DNA: TGTGCCAGCAGTTACAGTCGTAGCGGTGTAACAGATACGCAGTATTTT. The gene calls are TRBV6-5 and TRBJ2-3; possibly TRBD2 for D (6 bases). The CDR3 sequence is 16 residues long. Deletions cut 2 bases from V and 3 bases from J, with 15 bases between. CDR1 and CDR2 from the germline V gene are MNHEY and SVGAGI.

The rearrangement uses TRBV19 and TRBJ1-2; D not certain. Trimming pared 5 bases from V and 1 base from J, leaving 14 bases between. The CDR3 has 15 residues. Per the germline V gene, CDR1 is LNHDA and CDR2 is SQIVND (reference sequence). The CDR3 DNA follows: TGTGCCAGTAGTCCAGACCGGGCGGGTAACTATGGCTACACCTTC. Encoded protein: CASSPDRAGNYGYTF.

V is TRBV11-2 and J is TRBJ2-7; D gene uncertain. This CDR3 spans 14 amino acids. Trimming shortened V by 1 base and J by 2 bases, and 9 bases separated the two germline ends. The germline V gene encodes CDR1 SGHAT and CDR2 FQNNGV. The CDR3 nucleotides are TGTGCCAGCAGCTTAGGGGCCACCCCCTACGAGCAGTACTTC. Translation gives CASSLGATPYEQYF.

Notes on this clone: At one end the junction does not follow the germline gene, possibly because of a read error. This chain uses TRBV7-7 with TRBJ2-2; D possibly corresponds to TRBD2 (5 bases). The CDR3 consists of 17 residues. Per germline, CDR1 SSHAT and CDR2 FNYEAQ (reference sequence). CDR3 loop: CASSSSTGYANTGELFF. CDR3 in DNA: TGTGCTAGCAGCTCCTCGACGGGGTATGCGAACACCGGGGAGCTGTTTTTT.

The chain links TRBV5-3 to TRBJ2-1; 9 bases align to TRBD1. TRBV5-3 is filed as an ORF, its function uncertain. The CDR3 consists of 16 residues. J gave up 5 bases and V 2 bases, and 8 bases lay outside the gene matches. The CDR3 bases are TGTGCCAGAAGCTTTTATCCGGACAGGGGACACAATGAGCAGTTCTTC. Amino acids: CARSFYPDRGHNEQFF.

The gene calls are TRBV7-2 and TRBJ1-4; D gene unclear. Deletions cut 4 bases from V and 7 bases from J, with 10 bases between. The length of the CDR3 is 13 residues. Germline V CDR1 and CDR2: SGHTA, FQGNSA. CDR3 bases: TGTGCCAGCAGCTGGGGAGCCAGTGAAAAACTGTTTTTT. It translates to CASSWGASEKLFF.